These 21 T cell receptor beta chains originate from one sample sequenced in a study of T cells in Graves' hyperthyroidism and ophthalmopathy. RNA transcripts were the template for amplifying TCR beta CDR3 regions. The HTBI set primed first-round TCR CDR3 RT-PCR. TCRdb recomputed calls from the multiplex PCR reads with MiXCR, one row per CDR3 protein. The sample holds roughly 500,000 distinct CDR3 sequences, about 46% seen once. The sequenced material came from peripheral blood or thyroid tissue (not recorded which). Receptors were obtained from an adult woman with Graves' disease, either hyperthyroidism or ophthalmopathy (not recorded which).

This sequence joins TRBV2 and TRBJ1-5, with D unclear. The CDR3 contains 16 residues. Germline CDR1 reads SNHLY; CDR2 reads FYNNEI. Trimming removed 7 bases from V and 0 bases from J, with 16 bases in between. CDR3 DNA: TGTGCCAGCACCTCCCCAGGTTACGTTAGCAATCAGCCCCAGCATTTT. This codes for CASTSPGYVSNQPQHF.

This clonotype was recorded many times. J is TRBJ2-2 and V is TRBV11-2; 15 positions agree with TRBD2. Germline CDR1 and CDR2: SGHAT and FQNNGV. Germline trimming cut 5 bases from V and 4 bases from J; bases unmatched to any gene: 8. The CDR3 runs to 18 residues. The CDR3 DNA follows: TGTGCCAGCAGCCCCAGGACTAGCGGGAGGGCCTCCACCGGGGAGCTGTTTTTT. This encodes CASSPRTSGRASTGELFF. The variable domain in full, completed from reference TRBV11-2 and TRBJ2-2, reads EAGVAQSPRYKIIEKRQSVAFWCNPISGHATLYWYQQILGQGPKLLIQFQNNGVVDDSQLPKDRFSAERLKGVDSTLKIQPAKLEDSAVYLCASSPRTSGRASTGELFFGEGSRLTVL.

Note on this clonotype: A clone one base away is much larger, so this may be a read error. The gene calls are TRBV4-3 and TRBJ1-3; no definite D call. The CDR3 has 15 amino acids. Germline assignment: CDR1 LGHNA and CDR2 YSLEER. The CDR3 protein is CASSQEEFHIGTMYF. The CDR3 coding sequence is TGCGCCAGCAGCCAAGAAGAATTTCACATCGGCACCATGTATTTT.

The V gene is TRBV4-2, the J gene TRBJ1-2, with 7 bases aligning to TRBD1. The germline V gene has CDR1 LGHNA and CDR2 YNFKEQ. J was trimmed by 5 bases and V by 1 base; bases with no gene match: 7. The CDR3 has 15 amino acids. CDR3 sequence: CASSQARQGGYGYTF. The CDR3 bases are TGTGCCAGCAGCCAAGCCCGACAGGGCGGGTATGGCTACACCTTC.

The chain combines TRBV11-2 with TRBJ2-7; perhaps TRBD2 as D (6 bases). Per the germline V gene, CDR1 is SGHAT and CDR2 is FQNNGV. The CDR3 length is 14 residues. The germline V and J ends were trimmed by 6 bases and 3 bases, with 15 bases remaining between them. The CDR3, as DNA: TGTGCCAGCAGTTATGACCCAGCGGGCTACGAGCAGTACTTC. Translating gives CASSYDPAGYEQYF.

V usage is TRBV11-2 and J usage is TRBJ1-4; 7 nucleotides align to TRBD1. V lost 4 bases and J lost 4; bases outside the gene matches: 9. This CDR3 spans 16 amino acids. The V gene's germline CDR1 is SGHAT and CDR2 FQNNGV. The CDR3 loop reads CASSSRTDRNNEKLFF. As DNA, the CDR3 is TGTGCCAGCAGCTCCCGTACGGACAGGAATAATGAAAAACTGTTTTTT.

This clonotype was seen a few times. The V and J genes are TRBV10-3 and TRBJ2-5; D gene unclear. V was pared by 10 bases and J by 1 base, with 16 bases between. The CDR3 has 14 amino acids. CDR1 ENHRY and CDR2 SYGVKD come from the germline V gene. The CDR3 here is CATRGQAGQETQYF. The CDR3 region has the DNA TGTGCCACCCGTGGGCAGGCCGGCCAAGAGACCCAGTACTTC.

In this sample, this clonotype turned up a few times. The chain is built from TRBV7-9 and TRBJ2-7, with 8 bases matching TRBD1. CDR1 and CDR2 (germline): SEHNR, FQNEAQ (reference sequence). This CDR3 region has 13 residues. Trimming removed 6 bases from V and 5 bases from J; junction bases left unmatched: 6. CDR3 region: CASRAGGWDEQYF. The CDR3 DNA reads TGTGCCAGCAGGGCAGGGGGCTGGGACGAGCAGTACTTC.

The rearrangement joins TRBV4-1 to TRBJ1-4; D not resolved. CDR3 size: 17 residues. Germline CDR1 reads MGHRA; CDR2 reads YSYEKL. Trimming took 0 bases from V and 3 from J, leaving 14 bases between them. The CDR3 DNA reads TGCGCCAGCAGCCAAGAGGGTGGGAGAAGGGCTAATGAAAAACTGTTTTTT. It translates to CASSQEGGRRANEKLFF.

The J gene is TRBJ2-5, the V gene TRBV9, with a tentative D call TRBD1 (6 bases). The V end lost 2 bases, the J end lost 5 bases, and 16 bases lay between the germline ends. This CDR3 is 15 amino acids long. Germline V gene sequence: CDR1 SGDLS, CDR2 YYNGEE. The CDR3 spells CASSVLDSLRETQYF. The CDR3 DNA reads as TGTGCCAGCAGCGTCCTGGACAGTTTGAGGGAGACCCAGTACTTC.

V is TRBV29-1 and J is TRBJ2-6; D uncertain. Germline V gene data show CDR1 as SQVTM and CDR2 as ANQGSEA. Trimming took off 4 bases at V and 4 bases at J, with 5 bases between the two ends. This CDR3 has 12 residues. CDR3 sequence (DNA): TGCAGCGTTGTTGAGGGGGCCAACGTCCTGACTTTC. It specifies CSVVEGANVLTF. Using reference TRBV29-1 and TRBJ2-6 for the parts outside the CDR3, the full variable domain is SAVISQKPSRDICQRGTSLTIQCQVDSQVTMMFWYRQQPGQSLTLIATANQGSEATYESGFVIDKFPISRPNLTFSTLTVSNMSPEDSSIYLCSVVEGANVLTFGAGSRLTVL.

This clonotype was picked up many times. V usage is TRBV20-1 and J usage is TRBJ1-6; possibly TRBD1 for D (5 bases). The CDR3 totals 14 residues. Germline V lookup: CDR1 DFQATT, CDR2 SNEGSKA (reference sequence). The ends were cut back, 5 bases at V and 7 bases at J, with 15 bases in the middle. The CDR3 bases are TGCAGTGCTTCCCGGGACCTCGGGAATTCACCCCTCCACTTT. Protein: CSASRDLGNSPLHF.

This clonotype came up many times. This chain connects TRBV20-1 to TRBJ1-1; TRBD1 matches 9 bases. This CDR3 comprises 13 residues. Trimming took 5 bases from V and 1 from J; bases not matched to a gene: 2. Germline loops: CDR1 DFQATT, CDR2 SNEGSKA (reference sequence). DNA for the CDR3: TGCAGTGCTGGACAGGGGACGAACACTGAAGCTTTCTTT. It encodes CSAGQGTNTEAFF.

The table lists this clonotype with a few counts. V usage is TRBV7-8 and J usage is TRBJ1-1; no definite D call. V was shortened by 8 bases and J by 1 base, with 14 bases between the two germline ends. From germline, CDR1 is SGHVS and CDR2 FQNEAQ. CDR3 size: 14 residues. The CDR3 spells CASSPTPRNTEAFF. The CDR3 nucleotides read TGTGCCAGCTCTCCTACTCCACGGAACACTGAAGCTTTCTTT.

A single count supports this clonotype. The CDR3 sequence: CASSLVDRQNSPLHF. The CDR3 DNA reads TGTGCCAGCAGCTTAGTAGACAGGCAGAATTCACCCCTCCACTTT. The gene calls are TRBV7-2 and TRBJ1-6; weak D call: TRBD1 (6 bases). The germline gives CDR1 SGHTA, CDR2 FQGNSA. This CDR3 has 15 residues. Deletions cut 1 base from V and 7 bases from J, with 11 bases between.

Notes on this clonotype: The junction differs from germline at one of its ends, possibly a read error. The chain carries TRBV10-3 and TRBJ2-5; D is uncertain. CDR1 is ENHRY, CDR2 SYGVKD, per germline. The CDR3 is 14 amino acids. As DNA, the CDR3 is TGTGCCACCAGTCGGGCAGCAATTCAAGAGACCCAGTACTTC. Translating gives CATSRAAIQETQYF.

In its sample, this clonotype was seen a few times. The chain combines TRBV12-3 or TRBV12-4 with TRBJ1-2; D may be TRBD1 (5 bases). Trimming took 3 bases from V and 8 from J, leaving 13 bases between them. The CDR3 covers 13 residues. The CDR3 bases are TGTGCCAGCAGTTTTGGGGGTGCCGGCGGCTACACCTTC. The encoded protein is CASSFGGAGGYTF.

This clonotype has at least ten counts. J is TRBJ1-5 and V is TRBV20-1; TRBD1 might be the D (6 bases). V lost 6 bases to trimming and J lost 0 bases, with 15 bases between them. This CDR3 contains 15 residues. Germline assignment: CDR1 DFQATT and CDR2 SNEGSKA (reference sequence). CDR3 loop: CSAFGRGISNQPQHF. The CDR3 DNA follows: TGCAGTGCCTTTGGCAGGGGCATTAGCAATCAGCCCCAGCATTTT.

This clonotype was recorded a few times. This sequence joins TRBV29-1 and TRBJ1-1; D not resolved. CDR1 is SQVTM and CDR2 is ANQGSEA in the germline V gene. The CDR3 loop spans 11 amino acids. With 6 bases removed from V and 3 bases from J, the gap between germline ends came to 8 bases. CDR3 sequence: CSVSADTEAFF. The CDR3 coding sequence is TGCAGCGTCTCAGCGGACACTGAAGCTTTCTTT. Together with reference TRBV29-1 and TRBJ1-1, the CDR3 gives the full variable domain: SAVISQKPSRDICQRGTSLTIQCQVDSQVTMMFWYRQQPGQSLTLIATANQGSEATYESGFVIDKFPISRPNLTFSTLTVSNMSPEDSSIYLCSVSADTEAFFGQGTRLTVV.

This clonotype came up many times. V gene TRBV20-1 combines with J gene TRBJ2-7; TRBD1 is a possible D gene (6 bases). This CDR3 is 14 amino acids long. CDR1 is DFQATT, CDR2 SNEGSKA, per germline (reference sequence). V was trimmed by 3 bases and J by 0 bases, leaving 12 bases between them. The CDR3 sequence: CSARGGQYSYEQYF. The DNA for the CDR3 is TGCAGTGCTAGGGGTGGACAGTACTCCTACGAGCAGTACTTC.

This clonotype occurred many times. The CDR3 region has the DNA TGTGCCAGCAGCTCAAGGGGGACAGGGTTAGGGTATATCAATCAGCCCCAGCATTTT. Protein: CASSSRGTGLGYINQPQHF. The chain carries TRBV7-2 and TRBJ1-5; 9 positions agree with TRBD1. Germline values: CDR1 SGHTA, CDR2 FQGNSA. J gave up 3 bases and V 4 bases, and 16 bases lay outside the gene matches. CDR3 length equals 19 residues. Based on the CDR3 plus reference TRBV7-2 and TRBJ1-5, the full variable domain is GAGVSQSPSNKVTEKGKDVELRCDPISGHTALYWYRQSLGQGLEFLIYFQGNSAPDKSGLPSDRFSAERTGGSVSTLTIQRTQQEDSAVYLCASSSRGTGLGYINQPQHFGDGTRLSIL.